This T cell receptor beta chain is drawn from a study of T cell responses to AZD1222 COVID-19 vaccine. Findings of the study overall: Unmutated regions of variants are reportedly targeted by nearly half of spike-specific TCRs. Donors were mostly white British, more females; clonal diversity possibly underestimated. AZD1222 recipients seropositive at baseline numbered only 6 or 7. No repertoire was sampled before or during the peak T cell response, only after it.

Worth noting for this clone: As yet, its antigen is unknown.

Trimming took off 4 bases at V and 6 bases at J, with 13 bases between the two ends. The CDR3 runs to 13 residues. Germline-derived CDR1 and CDR2 are GTSNPN and SVGIG (reference sequence). The repertoire was sequenced with immunoSEQ multiplex PCR; TCRdb's copy has only in-frame clones and lacks some. The sample yields approximately 170,000 clones, over 85% seen once. The chain recombines TRBV30 with TRBJ1-5, with a weak D call TRBD1 (6 bases). This clonotype originated in an adult in good health. Sequencing used peripheral blood, obtained on day 0 of AZD1222 vaccination. CDR3 DNA: TGTGCCTGGAACCAAGGGGGAGTTCAGCCCCAGCATTTT. Residues: CAWNQGGVQPQHF.